Sequencing of this T cell receptor (beta chain) was carried out in a study of shared clonotypes between healthy human individuals (TCRdb year 2020). The study in broad terms: A couple of women and a few men aged 18 to 49 years were included in the cohort. Different laboratories and diverse techniques were used to prepare libraries and sequence TCR repertoires, to increase sequencing depth and limit assay-specific biases. Leukapheresis yielded between about 0.85 and 9 billion PBMCs per donor. The study deeply sequenced blood TCR repertoires of about 5 healthy adults to estimate repertoire size and the extent of clonotype sharing between individuals.

General conclusions and limits of the study: Pairwise subsampling led to the expectation that sequencing depth would affect the degree of clonotype sharing among donors. Only blood was sampled, and tissue TCR repertoires likely differ from those in blood. Because the study included a small number of donors, the genetic and exposure-history diversity represented was limited.

The donors were healthy, HIV-negative adults with no recently reported acute infections or vaccinations. Only Caucasian adults living in Nashville, Tennessee, USA were represented among the donors. In the unsorted samples, 90 million or so PBMCs were counted, and genomic DNA was extracted using the QIAamp DNA Blood Mini kit. Blood was collected by leukapheresis, and PBMCs were isolated by Ficoll-Histopaque density gradient centrifugation and then cryopreserved in liquid nitrogen vapor phase. CDR1 and CDR2 are drawn from the germline V gene: SQVTM, ANQGSEA. At the junction V is shortened by 6 bases and J by 5 bases; bases outside the gene matches: 4. Inclusive of the bounding cysteine and phenylalanine, the CDR3 is 11 residues long. The read is trimmed to its CDR3 DNA, 33 bases read in frame from base 1. As to this clone: Its recognized antigen is unknown. No clone much larger than this one lies a single base away; base qualities are absent.

Using the deep immunoSEQ assay, TCR CDR3 regions were amplified from genomic DNA by multiplex PCR. Extracted genomic DNA from each cell subset was spread evenly across all wells of several immunoSEQ 96-well plates, with each plate serving as a replicate. For unsorted PBMC, 250 to 350 ng genomic DNA, equal to tens of thousands of T cell genomes, was loaded into each replicate PCR. Ten immunoSEQ deep assay plates were used to sequence the unsorted PBMC genomic DNA. Purified libraries were measured with a Qubit 3.0 fluorometer, size-checked on a Bioanalyzer 2100, and measured again with the KAPA Library Quantification kit. Every immunoSEQ 96-well plate was sequenced on a dedicated single-read 150-cycle Illumina NextSeq 550 flow cell. Per the authors' processing: Because the immunoSEQ output included only junctional sequences and no quality scores, the filtering could not be the same as the filtering used for full-length reads. Sequences were annotated with PyIR, a Python wrapper for IgBLAST v1.9, using IMGT germline references to assign V/J genes and CDR3. Reads were filtered out if the reads had weak V/J assignments (E-value above 1e-6), no CDR3, stop codons, out-of-frame junctions, or ambiguous translated residues. V3J clonotypes were defined as sequences sharing an identical inferred V gene, J gene, and CDR3 amino acid sequence. The percentage overlap between two repertoires was calculated by dividing the number of shared unique clonotypes by the size of the smaller repertoire. Repertoire richness was assessed with RTK rarefaction, the Chao1 estimator, and Recon v2.1 estimates of unobserved clonotypes. The immuneACCESS repertoire file appears here via TCRdb, limited to in-frame rearrangements. These files lack a portion of the clones; in checked studies, under half of the deficit traces to unresolved V genes, and the cause of the others is not known. V, J and clone size derive from that table, while D and trimming were established from the DNA sequence. A total of about half a million clones appear in this sample, approximately 82% of them only once. Of the sample, around 12% falls within the top ten clones.

Material: PBMCs. The TCR comes from a woman between 35 and 50 years old in good health. Some clones in this sample may be carry-over from other donors' samples. The chain is made from TRBV29-1 and TRBJ2-7; TRBD2 fits 7 bases in the junction. CDR3 region: CSVGGFDEQYF. Here is the DNA: TGCAGCGTGGGGGGGTTCGACGAGCAGTACTTC.